These 26 T cell receptor beta chains were sequenced from one sample in a study of blood T cell repertoires in COVID-19. Repertoires were generated with immunoSEQ multiplex PCR, while TCRdb's copy carries only in-frame clones and drops some. This sample has roughly 200,000 clones; 90% occur once, and the top ten carry 0.62%. Specimen: peripheral blood. These receptors originate from a man between 50 and 59 years old with acute or convalescent COVID-19.

V usage is TRBV9 and J usage is TRBJ1-2; D unresolved. This CDR3 is 11 amino acids long. With 6 bases removed from V and 3 bases from J, the gap between germline ends came to 6 bases. The germline V gene encodes CDR1 SGDLS and CDR2 YYNGEE. The CDR3: CASKRDYGYTF. In DNA form, the CDR3 reads TGTGCCAGCAAGCGGGACTATGGCTACACCTTC. The complete variable domain, with remaining parts taken from reference TRBV9 and TRBJ1-2, reads DSGVTQTPKHLITATGQRVTLRCSPRSGDLSVYWYQQSLDQGLQFLIQYYNGEERAKGNILERFSAQQFPDLHSELNLSSLELGDSALYFCASKRDYGYTFGSGTRLTVV.

The CDR3 is CASSQDLGGGNTIYF. CDR3 in DNA: TGTGCCAGCAGCCAAGATCTGGGAGGTGGAAACACCATATATTTT. The chain joins TRBV3-1 (or the pseudogene TRBV3-2) to TRBJ1-3; D remains ambiguous. This CDR3 contains 15 residues. The ends were cut back, 0 bases at V and 3 bases at J, with 9 bases in the middle. Looked up from germline, CDR1 is LGHDT and CDR2 is YNNKEL (reference sequence).

The chain has TRBV4-1 and TRBJ2-1; no definite D call. The V gene lost 1 base and the J gene lost 5 bases, with 6 bases spanning the gap. The germline V gene has CDR1 MGHRA and CDR2 YSYEKL. The CDR3 extends over 13 amino acids. The CDR3 loop is CASSQVPDNEQFF. The CDR3 nucleotides read TGCGCCAGCAGCCAAGTTCCAGACAATGAGCAGTTCTTC.

The chain employs TRBV19 and TRBJ2-2; tentative D call: TRBD2 (5 bases). This CDR3 contains 16 residues. Germline V CDR1 and CDR2: LNHDA, SQIVND (reference sequence). Trimming pared 4 bases from V and 6 bases from J, leaving 18 bases between. CDR3 DNA sequence: TGTGCCAGTAGTAAACTAGGCCCCCGGGGTGCCGGGGAGCTGTTTTTT. This encodes CASSKLGPRGAGELFF.

The genes are TRBV7-3 and TRBJ2-3, with 10 bases fitting TRBD2. CDR3 length: 17 residues. Germline CDR1 reads SGHTA; CDR2 reads FQGTGA. The V segment lost 6 bases and the J segment 2 bases; nucleotides outside the gene matches: 11. CDR3 amino acids: CASSPLQLAGHTDTQYF. The CDR3 nucleotides are TGTGCCAGCAGTCCACTCCAACTAGCGGGGCACACAGATACGCAGTATTTT.

The gene calls are TRBV7-8 and TRBJ1-1; TRBD1 is a possible D gene (6 bases). V shed 1 base and J shed 7 bases, with 13 bases lying between them. The CDR3 sequence is 14 residues long. Germline CDR1 reads SGHVS; CDR2 reads FQNEAQ. The CDR3 DNA reads TGTGCCAGCAGCTTAGAGGGCAGGGGCAATGAAGCTTTCTTT. Translating gives CASSLEGRGNEAFF.

This rearrangement joins TRBV12-3 or TRBV12-4 to TRBJ1-2; a possible D gene is TRBD1 (5 bases). The CDR3 contains 13 residues. Deletions cut 7 bases from V and 2 bases from J, with 11 bases between. The CDR3 coding sequence is TGTGCCAGCACCCTAGGGGCCAACTATGGCTACACCTTC. Its protein is CASTLGANYGYTF.

The chain is built from TRBV19 and TRBJ2-7; TRBD2 aligns across 12 bases. Germline V lookup: CDR1 LNHDA, CDR2 SQIVND (reference sequence). This CDR3 comprises 14 residues. V lost 6 bases to trimming and J lost 3 bases; unmatched junction nucleotides: 3. The CDR3 DNA reads as TGTGCCAGTAGACGACTAGCGGGAGACTACGAGCAGTACTTC. The encoded protein is CASRRLAGDYEQYF.

The genes are TRBV20-1 and TRBJ1-5; D is unresolved. This CDR3 contains 16 residues. CDR1 and CDR2 (germline): DFQATT, SNEGSKA (reference sequence). V lost 3 bases and J lost 3, with 18 bases in between. The CDR3 reads CSASGLFASLNQPQHF. The CDR3 coding sequence is TGCAGTGCTAGTGGACTCTTTGCCAGCCTCAATCAGCCCCAGCATTTT.

This clone was found a few times. This chain joins TRBV7-2 and TRBJ2-6; no reliable D call. The CDR3 extends over 14 amino acids. Germline V gene sequence: CDR1 SGHTA, CDR2 FQGNSA. Trimming removed 1 base from V and 2 bases from J, with 3 bases in between. The CDR3 protein is CASSLVAGANVLTF. CDR3 bases: TGTGCCAGCAGCTTAGTCGCTGGGGCCAACGTCCTGACTTTC.

The chain couples TRBV4-2 to TRBJ1-4; 7 bases line up with TRBD1. Germline V gives CDR1 LGHNA, CDR2 YNFKEQ. V gave up 4 bases and J gave up 8 bases; unmatched junction bases: 7. The CDR3 spans 14 residues. The CDR3 sequence is CASSLGQAGEKLFF. The CDR3 DNA reads TGTGCCAGCAGCCTTGGACAGGCCGGGGAAAAACTGTTTTTT.

The chain has TRBV9 and TRBJ2-1; 11 bases agree with TRBD2. V lost 0 bases, J lost 5 bases, and 7 bases stayed unmatched. The CDR3 spans 17 residues. Germline CDR1 and CDR2: SGDLS and YYNGEE. The chain's CDR3 is CASSVAPTSGSDNEQFF. CDR3 coding DNA: TGTGCCAGCAGCGTAGCTCCCACTAGCGGGAGTGACAATGAGCAGTTCTTC.

V gene TRBV6-2 or TRBV6-3 combines with J gene TRBJ1-2; tentatively, D is TRBD1 (6 bases). V shed 6 bases and J shed 4 bases, with 12 bases lying between them. The CDR3 extends over 13 amino acids. Germline V gene lookup returns CDR1 MNHEY and CDR2 SVGEGT. Here the CDR3 DNA reads TGTGCCAGCAGCGACAGGTTGGGCTATGGCTACACCTTC. This sequence encodes CASSDRLGYGYTF.

This clone was seen only once. This rearrangement joins TRBV10-3 to TRBJ2-1, with D possibly matching TRBD2 (5 bases). The CDR3 has 14 amino acids. Germline V gene lookup returns CDR1 ENHRY and CDR2 SYGVKD. Trimming stripped 8 bases from V and 2 bases from J, with 13 bases between. DNA of the CDR3: TGTGCCATCCACGAAGAGGGCGCCTACAATGAGCAGTTCTTC. Its protein product is CAIHEEGAYNEQFF.

This chain joins TRBV28 and TRBJ2-1; the D gene is possibly TRBD2 (6 bases). This CDR3 contains 14 residues. With 3 bases removed from V and 10 bases from J, the gap between germline ends came to 16 bases. The germline V gene has CDR1 MDHEN and CDR2 SYDVKM. The CDR3 loop reads CASSLTRGEGEQFF. Here the CDR3 DNA reads TGTGCCAGCAGTTTGACTAGAGGGGAAGGAGAGCAGTTCTTC. The full variable domain, completed using reference TRBV28 and TRBJ2-1, is DVKVTQSSRYLVKRTGEKVFLECVQDMDHENMFWYRQDPGLGLRLIYFSYDVKMKEKGDIPEGYSVSREKKERFSLILESASTNQTSMYLCASSLTRGEGEQFFGPGTRLTVL.

The chain joins TRBV19 to TRBJ1-5; D is unclear. The germline V and J ends were trimmed by 1 base and 4 bases, with 11 bases remaining between them. CDR3 size: 15 residues. CDR1 LNHDA and CDR2 SQIVND come from the germline V gene (reference sequence). CDR3 nucleotides: TGTGCCAGTAGTATAGTGGCACACCTGAATCAGCCCCAGCATTTT. Translating gives CASSIVAHLNQPQHF. The complete variable domain, with remaining parts taken from reference TRBV19 and TRBJ1-5, reads DGGITQSPKYLFRKEGQNVTLSCEQNLNHDAMYWYRQDPGQGLRLIYYSQIVNDFQKGDIAEGYSVSREKKESFPLTVTSAQKNPTAFYLCASSIVAHLNQPQHFGDGTRLSIL.

This rearrangement joins TRBV10-1 to TRBJ2-7; D is possibly TRBD2 (5 bases). Trimming took 8 bases from V and 9 from J, leaving 14 bases between them. In germline, CDR1 is WNHNN, CDR2 SYGVQD (reference sequence). The CDR3 runs 11 residues. CDR3 protein: CASGRGEGQYV. In DNA form, the CDR3 reads TGCGCCAGCGGACGGGGAGAGGGGCAGTACGTC.

The V and J genes are TRBV6-6 and TRBJ2-5; tentatively, D is TRBD2 (6 bases). Germline-derived CDR1 and CDR2 are MNHNY and SVGAGI (reference sequence). Deletions cut 2 bases from V and 4 bases from J, with 17 bases between. This CDR3 is built from 16 residues. The CDR3 DNA reads TGTGCCAGCAGTTACCTTGGCGGGGCAGTGGGAGAGACCCAGTACTTC. The encoded protein is CASSYLGGAVGETQYF.

CDR3 coding DNA: TGTGCCAGCAGTAAAACTAGCGGTGCCCAAGAGACCCAGTACTTC. Its protein product is CASSKTSGAQETQYF. This rearrangement joins TRBV7-3 to TRBJ2-5; 8 bases map to TRBD2. The CDR3 length is 15 residues. Trimming cost V 6 bases and J 1 base; bases outside gene matches: 7. Germline V gene sequence: CDR1 SGHTA, CDR2 FQGTGA.

This clone appeared a few times. The chain links TRBV4-2 to TRBJ1-5; TRBD1 matches at 8 bases. The CDR3 sequence is 21 residues long. J was trimmed by 0 bases and V by 4 bases; bases with no gene match: 20. CDR1 is LGHNA, CDR2 YNFKEQ, per germline. CDR3 nucleotide sequence: TGTGCCAGCAGCCGAATATTTTTTCAGGACAGGGCCACTTATAGCAATCAGCCCCAGCATTTT. This translates into CASSRIFFQDRATYSNQPQHF.

The rearrangement uses TRBV7-2 and TRBJ2-3; the match to TRBD2 covers 10 bases. Germline CDR1 and CDR2: SGHTA and FQGNSA. This CDR3 has 16 amino acids. Trimming removed 3 bases from V and 6 bases from J; junction bases left unmatched: 9. The CDR3 DNA sequence: TGTGCCAGCAGCTTGCGTAGCGGGAGGCCTCAGGATACGCAGTATTTT. As protein: CASSLRSGRPQDTQYF.

The genes are TRBV10-3 and TRBJ1-1; 9 nucleotides align to TRBD1. Germline V CDR1 and CDR2: ENHRY, SYGVKD. This CDR3 contains 15 residues. J gave up 10 bases and V 10 bases, and 19 bases lay outside the gene matches. CDR3 bases: TGTGCCAGCACAAACCCGGGACAGGGATTTAATGGAGCTTTCTTT. Translating gives CASTNPGQGFNGAFF.

The chain links TRBV4-2 to TRBJ2-5, with D possibly matching TRBD2 (6 bases). This CDR3 has 15 amino acids. Trimming left V 0 bases short and J 5 bases short, with 13 bases between. Germline V gene data show CDR1 as LGHNA and CDR2 as YNFKEQ. The CDR3 DNA is TGTGCCAGCAGCCAAGAAGGGAGGTCGGGGGAGACCCAGTACTTC. Translating gives CASSQEGRSGETQYF.

The chain couples TRBV27 to TRBJ1-1; 9 bases are shared with TRBD1. The CDR3 is 17 amino acids. V shed 4 bases and J 1 base; nucleotides not matched to a gene: 10. Germline V CDR1 and CDR2: MNHEY, SMNVEV (reference sequence). In nucleotides, the CDR3 is TGTGCCAGCAGTTCCCCCGGGACAGGGATGAGGAACACTGAAGCTTTCTTT. Amino acid sequence: CASSSPGTGMRNTEAFF.

The chain joins TRBV3-1 (or the pseudogene TRBV3-2) to TRBJ2-1; 13 bases agree with TRBD2. The CDR3 has 15 amino acids. Trimming cost V 10 bases and J 1 base; bases outside gene matches: 4. Germline lookup yields CDR1 LGHDT and CDR2 YNNKEL (reference sequence). This CDR3 is CATGLAGESYNEQFF. As DNA, the CDR3 is TGTGCCACAGGACTAGCGGGAGAGTCCTACAATGAGCAGTTCTTC.

The chain recombines TRBV6-5 with TRBJ2-1; possibly TRBD2 for D (7 bases). The germline V gene has CDR1 MNHEY and CDR2 SVGAGI. This CDR3 is built from 14 residues. Trimming removed 8 bases at V and 8 bases at J, with 19 bases between. Written as DNA, the CDR3 is TGTGCCAGCTTAAGGGGGGAACTAGCGTATGAGCAGTTCTTC. Translation gives CASLRGELAYEQFF.